In its sample, the clone carrying this T cell receptor (beta chain) was seen a few times. The sample originates from a study of shared clonotypes between healthy human individuals. The assay was immunoSEQ multiplex PCR, and TCRdb's table has in-frame clones only and misses some. The sample records about 470,000 clones, around 79% being singletons. The CDR3 covers 13 residues. The trim removed 0 bases at V and 7 bases at J, leaving 4 bases unmatched. Germline values: CDR1 SGDLS, CDR2 YYNGEE. Sequencing used PBMCs. The chain joins TRBV9 to TRBJ2-7, with 7 bases aligning to TRBD1. The sequence came from a middle-aged woman in good health. Some clones in this sample may be carry-over from other donors' samples. This CDR3 reads CASSVATGDEQYF. The CDR3 DNA sequence: TGTGCCAGCAGCGTAGCTACAGGGGATGAGCAGTACTTC.